The 27 T cell receptor delta chains below come from one sample, sequenced in a study of Vδ1+ human thymocytes. Overall study results and limits: Thymic TRG and TRD repertoires appeared highly polyclonal, with Gaussian CDR3 length distributions.

Extracted RNA was reverse transcribed into cDNA. CDR3 amplicons came from multiplex PCR with pooled V-gene forward and constant-region reverse primers. TCRdb re-called clones from the multiplex PCR reads via CATT. The sample consists of tens of thousands of delta-chain clones, roughly 15% of them appearing once. These receptors are not linked to any known antigen. The sample consisted of Vdelta1+ gamma-delta thymocytes from the thymus. Stated subset: FACS-sorted CD3+ TCRalphabeta- TCRVdelta1+ TCRVdelta2- thymocytes. These receptors were collected from a boy in the first two years of life who had congenital heart surgery.

The chain is built from TRDV2 and TRDJ3; 13 nucleotides align to TRDD3. Germline V lookup: CDR1 GEAIGNYY, CDR2 EKD. CDR3 length: 21 residues. With 5 bases clipped from V and 0 bases from J, the junction kept 12 bases outside the gene matches. CDR3 sequence (DNA): TGTGCCTGTGTCAACTGGGGGATACGGGGTATATACTCCTGGGACACCCGACAGATGTTTTTC. This encodes CACVNWGIRGIYSWDTRQMFF.

This clone has more than one count but fewer than ten. The rearrangement uses TRDV1 and TRDJ1; 7 nucleotides align to TRDD2. Germline CDR1 and CDR2: TSWWSYY and QGS. Unmatched junction bases numbered 17, after V lost 3 bases and J lost 7 bases. CDR3 length: 17 amino acids. CDR3 nucleotides: TGTGCTCTTGGGGATAATTCCTACGCCCTCTTCGAATGTAAACTCATCTTT. This encodes CALGDNSYALFECKLIF.

The rearrangement uses TRDV1 and TRDJ1; D may be TRDD3 (8 bases). The CDR3 runs 19 residues. The germline V gene encodes CDR1 TSWWSYY and CDR2 QGS. The V end lost 5 bases, the J end lost 6 bases, and 31 bases lay between the germline ends. CDR3 sequence reads: CALGKGSYAGYAGIYKLIF. The DNA for the CDR3 is TGTGCTCTTGGGAAGGGTTCCTACGCGGGATACGCCGGGATTTATAAACTCATCTTT.

This clone came up a few times. The gene calls are TRDV1 and TRDJ1, with 9 bases identical to TRDD3. The germline V gene encodes CDR1 TSWWSYY and CDR2 QGS. Trimming cost V 4 bases and J 0 bases; bases outside gene matches: 15. The CDR3 extends over 19 amino acids. The CDR3: CALGVPSTLGDPYTDKLIF. The CDR3, as DNA: TGTGCTCTTGGGGTACCTTCCACCCTGGGGGATCCCTACACCGATAAACTCATCTTT.

The rearrangement links TRDV1 to TRDJ1; TRDD3 agrees at 12 bases. The V and J ends lost 2 bases and 7 bases, in that order; junction bases with no gene match: 11. This CDR3 is 17 amino acids long. Germline CDR1 reads TSWWSYY; CDR2 reads QGS. CDR3 in DNA: TGTGCTCTTGGGGAAGTCCGTACTGGGGGATACAGCCCTAAACTCATCTTT. Its translation: CALGEVRTGGYSPKLIF.

This clone occurred a few times. V and J are TRDV1 and TRDJ1; TRDD3 matches 10 bases. Germline trimming cut 3 bases from V and 0 bases from J; bases unmatched to any gene: 4. The CDR3 consists of 16 residues. The germline CDR1 and CDR2 sequences are TSWWSYY and QGS. CDR3 sequence: CALGDHLGDNTDKLIF. The CDR3 DNA reads as TGTGCTCTTGGGGACCATCTGGGGGATAACACCGATAAACTCATCTTT.

This clone was counted a few times. This rearrangement joins TRDV1 to TRDJ1; the D is unclear. Germline loops: CDR1 TSWWSYY, CDR2 QGS. CDR3 length equals 16 residues. V lost 1 base, J lost 0 bases, and 12 bases lay in between. CDR3 protein: CALGEPGATDTDKLIF. The CDR3 DNA reads as TGTGCTCTTGGGGAACCCGGGGCGACGGACACCGATAAACTCATCTTT.

This chain connects TRDV1 to TRDJ1; 10 nucleotides line up with TRDD3. Germline V lookup: CDR1 TSWWSYY, CDR2 QGS. V trimming: 2 bases; J trimming: 3 bases; junction bases outside the gene matches: 15. This CDR3 contains 19 residues. CDR3 bases: TGTGCTCTTGGGGAAAAGCTGGATCTCTGGGGGATAGGCGCCGATAAACTCATCTTT. Its protein is CALGEKLDLWGIGADKLIF.

The rearrangement joins TRDV1 to TRDJ1, with 11 bases lining up with TRDD3. There are 20 residues in the CDR3. Germline CDR1 TSWWSYY, CDR2 QGS. After removal of 2 bases from V and 1 base from J, the junction contained 15 bases not matched to a gene. CDR3 bases: TGTGCTCTTGGGGAAGTCCACTTCCATTACTGGGGGATAAGCACCGATAAACTCATCTTT. Translating gives CALGEVHFHYWGISTDKLIF.

This clone was found a few times. The gene calls are TRDV1 and TRDJ1; 10 bases match TRDD3. The CDR3 runs 20 residues. V lost 0 bases to trimming and J lost 0 bases; unmatched junction nucleotides: 13. CDR1 TSWWSYY and CDR2 QGS come from the germline V gene. The CDR3 region has the DNA TGTGCTCTTGGGGAACTAGGATCCAGCGACTGGGGGATCGACACCGATAAACTCATCTTT. It is translated as CALGELGSSDWGIDTDKLIF.

Only a few counts were recorded for this clone. The rearrangement uses TRDV1 and TRDJ1; 12 bases are shared with TRDD3. The CDR3 totals 21 residues. J was trimmed by 0 bases and V by 0 bases; bases with no gene match: 14. Per the germline V gene, CDR1 is TSWWSYY and CDR2 is QGS. CDR3 residues: CALGELGSYWGIPVYTDKLIF. The CDR3 DNA follows: TGTGCTCTTGGGGAACTTGGGTCCTACTGGGGGATACCCGTGTACACCGATAAACTCATCTTT.

This clone has a handful of counts. The chain couples TRDV1 to TRDJ1, with a tentative D call TRDD2 (5 bases). CDR1 and CDR2 from the germline V gene are TSWWSYY and QGS. CDR3 length: 15 amino acids. The V end was cut by 3 bases, the J end by 0 bases, with 11 bases between. As DNA, the CDR3 is TGTGCTCTTGGGGACCCCTTCAGATACACCGATAAACTCATCTTT. Its translation is CALGDPFRYTDKLIF.

The V call is TRDV1, the J call TRDJ1, with 8 bases lining up with TRDD2. V lost 2 bases and J lost 0; bases outside the gene matches: 26. CDR3 length: 23 residues. Germline V gene lookup returns CDR1 TSWWSYY and CDR2 QGS. In nucleotides, the CDR3 is TGTGCTCTTGGGGAAATAGAGACCGGCCTTCCTAAACCATGGGGGCCGTACACCGATAAACTCATCTTT. Residues: CALGEIETGLPKPWGPYTDKLIF.

The chain employs TRDV1 and TRDJ1; no reliable D call. Germline V lookup: CDR1 TSWWSYY, CDR2 QGS. CDR3 length: 15 amino acids. Trimming removed 6 bases at V and 1 base at J, with 15 bases between. As DNA, the CDR3 is TGTGCTCTTGGCTCCGGACCCGAAAGCACCGATAAACTCATCTTT. Its protein product is CALGSGPESTDKLIF.

The chain employs TRDV1 and TRDJ1, with 10 bases fitting TRDD3. V shed 3 bases and J 0 bases; nucleotides not matched to a gene: 22. This CDR3 spans 22 amino acids. Germline CDR1 reads TSWWSYY; CDR2 reads QGS. CDR3 nucleotides: TGTGCTCTTGGGGATCGGTCCTTTCCTACTTGGGGGATACAAATCGACACCGATAAACTCATCTTT. Its protein is CALGDRSFPTWGIQIDTDKLIF.

A few counts support this clone. The V gene is TRDV1, the J gene TRDJ1; D unclear. Germline CDR1 and CDR2: TSWWSYY and QGS. The CDR3 is 11 residues long. Trimming left V 1 base short and J 5 bases short, with 2 bases between. The CDR3 spells CALGERDKLIF. DNA of the CDR3: TGTGCTCTTGGGGAACGAGATAAACTCATCTTT.

The rearrangement joins TRDV1 to TRDJ1, with 12 bases that match TRDD3. This CDR3 contains 18 residues. Trimming at V came to 7 bases and at J to 0 bases, leaving 12 bases not matched to a gene. Germline V CDR1 and CDR2: TSWWSYY, QGS. The CDR3 spells CALEVRLGDTWDTDKLIF. The CDR3 DNA reads as TGTGCTCTTGAGGTACGACTGGGGGATACTTGGGACACCGATAAACTCATCTTT.

This clone was counted between two and nine times. This could be a read error, since a much larger clone is one nucleotide away. The same CDR3 also results from other DNA sequences found in this sample. This chain uses TRDV2 with TRDJ1, with 10 bases fitting TRDD3. Germline V CDR1 and CDR2: GEAIGNYY, EKD. After removal of 3 bases from V and 0 bases from J, the junction contained 9 bases not matched to a gene. CDR3 size: 17 residues. CDR3 sequence: CACDLYWGIGYTDKLIF. The CDR3 DNA follows: TGTGCCTGTGACTTATACTGGGGGATTGGGTACACCGATAAACTCATCTTT.

Comments on this clone: Germline is not matched at one junction end, which may reflect a read error. The chain recombines TRDV1 with TRDJ1; a possible D gene is TRDD3 (6 bases). The CDR3 is 17 amino acids. Germline V gene data show CDR1 as TSWWSYY and CDR2 as QGS. CDR3 region: CALGEPYPPYWDNKIIF. CDR3 DNA sequence: TGTGCTCTTGGGGAGCCCTATCCCCCGTACTGGGACAATAAAATCATCTTT.

The chain links TRDV1 to TRDJ1, with TRDD3 identical over 9 bases. From germline, CDR1 is TSWWSYY and CDR2 QGS. The CDR3 runs 20 residues. With 2 bases clipped from V and 5 bases from J, the junction kept 21 bases outside the gene matches. This CDR3 reads CALGEVHPPGGWWGEDKLIF. The DNA of the CDR3 is TGTGCTCTTGGGGAAGTCCACCCCCCTGGGGGATGGTGGGGTGAAGATAAACTCATCTTT.

This clone has a handful of counts. The rearrangement links TRAV29/DV5 to TRDJ1; TRDD3 agrees at 13 bases. With V trimmed by 0 bases and J by 5 bases, 22 bases remained unmatched. CDR3 size: 21 residues. Germline loops: CDR1 NSMFDY, CDR2 ISSIKDK. The CDR3 DNA sequence: TGTGCAGCAAGCGATCGGGGGTTATACTGGGGGATACGCCTCTGTCCTGATAAACTCATCTTT. Residues: CAASDRGLYWGIRLCPDKLIF. The full variable domain, with the rest looked up from reference TRAV29/DV5 and TRDJ1, is DQQVKQNSPSLSVQEGRISILNCDYTNSMFDYFLWYKKYPAEGPTFLISISSIKDKNEDGRFTVFLNKSAKHLSLHIVPSQPGDSAVYFCAASDRGLYWGIRLCPDKLIFGKGTRVTVEP.

V usage is TRDV3 and J usage is TRDJ1; no clear D gene. This CDR3 spans 14 amino acids. The germline CDR1 and CDR2 sequences are TVYSNPD and GDNSRS (reference sequence). The ends were cut back, 2 bases at V and 7 bases at J, with 20 bases in the middle. Here the CDR3 DNA reads TGTGCCTTTCCGCCCTGCGTACCGGACTTTAAACTCATCTTT. This gives the protein CAFPPCVPDFKLIF.

This clone was counted a single time. This rearrangement joins TRDV1 to TRDJ1; 12 positions match TRDD3. The CDR3 is 23 residues long. Germline V CDR1 and CDR2: TSWWSYY, QGS. Trimming took 0 bases from V and 2 from J; bases not matched to a gene: 22. CDR3 loop: CALGELKGSFPLGDTGKTDKLIF. CDR3 bases: TGTGCTCTTGGGGAACTCAAAGGCTCCTTTCCACTGGGGGATACTGGTAAGACCGATAAACTCATCTTT.

This clone was seen only a few times. This chain links TRDV1 with TRDJ1; 10 bases align to TRDD3. The CDR3 runs to 21 residues. CDR1 and CDR2 from the germline V gene are TSWWSYY and QGS. V gave up 5 bases and J gave up 0 bases; unmatched junction bases: 21. CDR3 sequence: CALGRLPTGYWGIRYTDKLIF. The CDR3 DNA sequence: TGTGCTCTTGGGAGGCTTCCTACCGGGTACTGGGGGATCCGATACACCGATAAACTCATCTTT.

This clone was seen a handful of times. The rearrangement links TRDV1 to TRDJ1; D assignment may be TRDD2 or TRDD3 (9 bases each). The CDR3 runs to 22 residues. Germline CDR1 and CDR2: TSWWSYY and QGS. Trimming removed 0 bases from V and 0 bases from J, with 29 bases in between. The CDR3 nucleotides are TGTGCTCTTGGGGAACTTTCCTTCCTACTGGGGGACCACGCAGACCACACCGATAAACTCATCTTT. This gives the protein CALGELSFLLGDHADHTDKLIF.

The V and J genes are TRDV1 and TRDJ1, with 7 bases lining up with TRDD3. Trimming removed 0 bases from V and 5 bases from J; junction bases left unmatched: 15. This CDR3 has 18 amino acids. Germline V gives CDR1 TSWWSYY, CDR2 QGS. The CDR3 nucleotides read TGTGCTCTTGGGGAACTCAAATGCCCCTACTTACTGGGGGATAAACTCATCTTT. Its protein product is CALGELKCPYLLGDKLIF.

The chain couples TRDV1 to TRDJ1; 10 nucleotides agree with TRDD3. The J segment lost 2 bases and the V segment lost 1 base, leaving 13 bases of the junction unmatched. Per the germline V gene, CDR1 is TSWWSYY and CDR2 is QGS. The CDR3 is 19 amino acids. The CDR3, as DNA: TGTGCTCTTGGGGAACGACCGGGGGGATACGCGGGGGGGACCGATAAACTCATCTTT. Translation gives CALGERPGGYAGGTDKLIF.